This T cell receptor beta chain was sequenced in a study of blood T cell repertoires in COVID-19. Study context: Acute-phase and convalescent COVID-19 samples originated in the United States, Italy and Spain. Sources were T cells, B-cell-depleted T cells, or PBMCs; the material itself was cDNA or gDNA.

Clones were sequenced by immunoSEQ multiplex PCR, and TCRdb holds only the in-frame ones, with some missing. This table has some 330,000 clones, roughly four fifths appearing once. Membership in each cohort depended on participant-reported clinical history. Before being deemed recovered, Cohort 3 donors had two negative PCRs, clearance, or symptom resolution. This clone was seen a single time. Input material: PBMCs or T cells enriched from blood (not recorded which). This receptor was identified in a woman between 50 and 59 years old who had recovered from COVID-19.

CDR3 region: CASSATGGSGYTF. The CDR3, as DNA: TGTGCCAGCAGTGCGACAGGGGGCTCAGGCTACACCTTC. The chain combines TRBV6-2 or TRBV6-3 with TRBJ1-2; 10 bases map to TRBD1. CDR1 and CDR2 from the germline V gene are MNHEY and SVGEGT. The V segment lost 5 bases and the J segment 8 bases; nucleotides outside the gene matches: 5. The CDR3 runs 13 residues.